This T cell receptor (beta chain) was sequenced for a study of T cell responses to AZD1222 COVID-19 vaccine. Overall study findings and caveats: It should be noted that donors were predominantly white British and more often female, and clonal diversity was possibly underestimated. No day 14 peak samples; only post-peak repertoires were characterized. Vaccination with two AZD1222 doses was followed by a rise in Spike-specific TCR breadth and depth.

About this clone: What it binds is not known.

Deletions cut 2 bases from V and 0 bases from J, with 11 bases between. CDR1 and CDR2 from the germline V gene are SGHRS and YFSETQ. This CDR3 is built from 16 residues. Some clones are missing from TCRdb's copy, which holds only in-frame ones; the method was immunoSEQ multiplex PCR. The sample comprises 150,000 or so clones, approximately 94% of which are singletons, and approximately 2% rests with the top ten. This receptor was obtained from an adult in good health. Here the sequenced sample was peripheral blood, taken on day 0 of AZD1222 vaccination. The chain employs TRBV5-1 and TRBJ1-4; D gene unclear. The CDR3 nucleotides read TGCGCCAGCAGCTTATATCCGGTTGCAACTAATGAAAAACTGTTTTTT. It yields the protein CASSLYPVATNEKLFF.